This TCR beta chain was found in a study of OX40 agonist ivuxolimab in advanced cancers. General study results and limits: In general, CD8+ T cells held more expanded clones than CD4+ did, on average.

Regarding this clone: As yet, its antigen is unknown.

The germline CDR1 and CDR2 sequences are ENHRY and SYGVKD. The CDR3 spans 18 residues. Trimming took off 0 bases at V and 7 bases at J, with 22 bases between the two ends. TCRdb keeps only in-frame clones here, not all; method: immunoSEQ multiplex PCR. The repertoire holds 25,000 to 35,000 clones, with 75% to 90% as singletons. V is TRBV10-3 and J is TRBJ1-5, with D possibly TRBD1 on 6 matching bases. The TCR sequence derives from an adult with an advanced solid tumor such as melanoma, head and neck, liver or kidney cancer. Here the sequenced sample was CD4+ or CD8+ T cells sorted from blood, taken in a trial of the OX40 agonist ivuxolimab. The CDR3 spells CAISESGGALVQGQPQHF. The CDR3 DNA follows: TGTGCCATCAGTGAGTCGGGGGGGGCGTTGGTCCAGGGACAGCCCCAGCATTTT.